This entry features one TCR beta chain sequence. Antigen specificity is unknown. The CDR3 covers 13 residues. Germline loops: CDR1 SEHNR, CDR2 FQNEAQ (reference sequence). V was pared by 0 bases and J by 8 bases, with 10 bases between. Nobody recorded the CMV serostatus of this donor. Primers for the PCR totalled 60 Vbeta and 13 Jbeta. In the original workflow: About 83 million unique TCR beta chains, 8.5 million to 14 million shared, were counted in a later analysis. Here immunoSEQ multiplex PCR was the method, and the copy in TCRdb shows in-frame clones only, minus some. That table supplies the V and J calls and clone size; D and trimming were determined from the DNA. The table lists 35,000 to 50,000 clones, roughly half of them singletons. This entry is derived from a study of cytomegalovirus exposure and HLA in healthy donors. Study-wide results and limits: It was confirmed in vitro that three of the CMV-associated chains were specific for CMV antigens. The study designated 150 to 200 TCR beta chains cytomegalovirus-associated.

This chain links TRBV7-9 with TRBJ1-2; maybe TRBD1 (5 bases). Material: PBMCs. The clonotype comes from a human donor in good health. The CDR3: CASSLASKGGYTF. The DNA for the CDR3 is TGTGCCAGCAGCTTAGCCTCAAAGGGGGGCTACACCTTC. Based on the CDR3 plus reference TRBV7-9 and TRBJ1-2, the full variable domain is DTGVSQNPRHKITKRGQNVTFRCDPISEHNRLYWYRQTLGQGPEFLTYFQNEAQLEKSRLLSDRFSAERPKGSFSTLEIQRTEQGDSAMYLCASSLASKGGYTFGSGTRLTVV.